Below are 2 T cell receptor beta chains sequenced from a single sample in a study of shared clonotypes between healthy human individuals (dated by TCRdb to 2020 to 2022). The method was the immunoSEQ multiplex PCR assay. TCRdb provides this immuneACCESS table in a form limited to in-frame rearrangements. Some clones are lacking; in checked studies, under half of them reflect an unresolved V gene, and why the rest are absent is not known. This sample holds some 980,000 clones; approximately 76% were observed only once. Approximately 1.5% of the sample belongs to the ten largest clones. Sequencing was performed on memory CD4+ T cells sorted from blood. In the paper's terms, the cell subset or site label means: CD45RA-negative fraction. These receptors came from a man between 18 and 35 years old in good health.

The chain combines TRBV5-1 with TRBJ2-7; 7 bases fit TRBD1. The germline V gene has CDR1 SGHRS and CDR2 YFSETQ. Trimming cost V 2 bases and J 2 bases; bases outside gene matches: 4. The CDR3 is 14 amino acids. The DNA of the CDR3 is TGCGCCAGCAGCTTCCAAGGGGGCACCTACGAGCAGTACTTC. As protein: CASSFQGGTYEQYF.

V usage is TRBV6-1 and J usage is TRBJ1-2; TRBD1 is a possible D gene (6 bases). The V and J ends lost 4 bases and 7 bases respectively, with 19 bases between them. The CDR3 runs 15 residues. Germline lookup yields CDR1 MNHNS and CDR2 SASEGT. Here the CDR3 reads CASSGGGRRFGGYTF. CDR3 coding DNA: TGTGCCAGCAGTGGGGGGGGCAGGCGCTTCGGTGGCTACACCTTC.